This passage covers 26 T cell receptor beta chains from one sample sequenced in a study of T cell repertoires in cytomegalovirus infection. These receptors are not linked to any known antigen. In TCRdb, the reads were re-called with MiXCR into one record per CDR3 protein. This sample carries approximately 43,000 distinct CDR3 sequences, roughly 20% of them seen once, and the ten largest clones take approximately 17%. Sample: PBMCs, sequenced either directly or after in vitro stimulation (not recorded which). The receptors stem from a human donor in good health (CMV status not recorded). Some clones in this sample may be carry-over from other donors' samples.

This clonotype showed up just once. The V and J genes are TRBV13 and TRBJ1-3, with 7 bases matching TRBD1. The CDR3 contains 15 residues. From germline, CDR1 is PRHDT and CDR2 FYEKMQ (reference sequence). V trimming: 4 bases; J trimming: 3 bases; junction bases outside the gene matches: 6. The CDR3 region is CASSSPDRDGNTIYF. CDR3 bases: TGTGCCAGCAGCTCCCCCGACAGGGATGGAAACACCATATATTTT. The whole variable domain, filled in from reference TRBV13 and TRBJ1-3, reads AAGVIQSPRHLIKEKRETATLKCYPIPRHDTVYWYQQGPGQDPQFLISFYEKMQSDKGSIPDRFSAQQFSDYHSELNMSSLELGDSALYFCASSSPDRDGNTIYFGEGSWLTVV.

This clonotype occurred many times. The V call is TRBV2, the J call TRBJ2-5; tentatively, D is TRBD1 or TRBD2 (5 bases each). The CDR3 runs to 14 residues. V was pared by 7 bases and J by 3 bases, with 15 bases between. CDR1 SNHLY and CDR2 FYNNEI come from the germline V gene. The CDR3 DNA follows: TGTGCCAGCATGCGACGGGACGGCGAAGAGACCCAGTACTTC. As protein: CASMRRDGEETQYF. The full variable domain, its missing parts supplied by reference TRBV2 and TRBJ2-5, is EPEVTQTPSHQVTQMGQEVILRCVPISNHLYFYWYRQILGQKVEFLVSFYNNEISEKSEIFDDQFSVERPDGSNFTLKIRSTKLEDSAMYFCASMRRDGEETQYFGPGTRLLVL.

The J gene is TRBJ1-1, the V gene TRBV5-5, with D hard to call. Trimming cost V 0 bases and J 2 bases, with 5 bases left between them. CDR1 SGHKS and CDR2 YYEKEE come from the germline V gene (reference sequence). CDR3 length equals 13 residues. CDR3 sequence reads: CASSLDDNTEAFF. The CDR3 DNA reads TGTGCCAGCAGCTTGGACGACAACACTGAAGCTTTCTTT.

This clonotype was seen only a few times. The J gene is TRBJ2-6, the V gene TRBV2, with D possibly being TRBD1 or TRBD2 (6 bases each). There are 13 residues in the CDR3. The V end lost 7 bases, the J end lost 5 bases, and 9 bases lay between the germline ends. Germline CDR1 and CDR2: SNHLY and FYNNEI. The CDR3 nucleotides read TGTGCCAGCACGGGGGCTCGGGCCAACGTCCTGACTTTC. Its translation: CASTGARANVLTF.

V and J are TRBV3-1 and TRBJ2-3, with a weak D call TRBD2 (5 bases). The germline V gene has CDR1 LGHDT and CDR2 YNNKEL (reference sequence). This CDR3 spans 13 amino acids. The V gene lost 4 bases and the J gene lost 6 bases, with 11 bases spanning the gap. The CDR3 bases are TGTGCCAGCAGCCCCCTGGACTTGGATACGCAGTATTTT. It encodes CASSPLDLDTQYF.

A few counts support this clonotype. The CDR3 loop reads CASSQRTVGLEKLFF. The DNA of the CDR3 is TGTGCCAGCAGCCAAAGGACAGTCGGGCTGGAAAAACTGTTTTTT. The gene calls are TRBV11-2 and TRBJ1-4; weak D call: TRBD1 (6 bases). The CDR3 totals 15 residues. Germline V gene data show CDR1 as SGHAT and CDR2 as FQNNGV. The ends were cut back, 5 bases at V and 8 bases at J, with 18 bases in the middle.

This clonotype was detected many times. The chain combines TRBV7-2 with TRBJ2-3, with TRBD2 identical over 7 bases. This CDR3 has 15 residues. Germline trimming cut 7 bases from V and 2 bases from J; bases unmatched to any gene: 9. The V gene's germline CDR1 is SGHTA and CDR2 FQGNSA. CDR3 region: CASIKKAGPTDTQYF. The CDR3, as DNA: TGTGCCAGCATCAAGAAAGCGGGACCCACAGATACGCAGTATTTT.

The chain has TRBV14 and TRBJ2-1; a possible D gene is TRBD2 (7 bases). The germline gives CDR1 SGHDN, CDR2 FVKESK. The CDR3 sequence is 17 residues long. Trimming stripped 1 base from V and 3 bases from J, with 16 bases between. The CDR3 DNA reads TGTGCCAGCAGCCAAGTTTTTGGGGGGGGCGGCTACAATGAGCAGTTCTTC. Its protein is CASSQVFGGGGYNEQFF. Drawing the rest from reference TRBV14 and TRBJ2-1, the complete variable domain is EAGVTQFPSHSVIEKGQTVTLRCDPISGHDNLYWYRRVMGKEIKFLLHFVKESKQDESGMPNNRFLAERTGGTYSTLKVQPAELEDSGVYFCASSQVFGGGGYNEQFFGPGTRLTVL.

The chain is built from TRBV12-5 and TRBJ1-1; no clear D. The CDR3 runs to 15 residues. Germline V gene sequence: CDR1 LGHNT, CDR2 FRNRAP. The V gene lost 1 base and the J gene lost 5 bases, with 14 bases spanning the gap. The CDR3 DNA follows: TGTGCTAGTGGTTTGGCCTCCCGCAGCGATACTGAAGCTTTCTTT. Residues: CASGLASRSDTEAFF.

A few counts support this clonotype. The V gene is TRBV24-1, the J gene TRBJ2-1; D possibly uses TRBD1 or TRBD2 (6 bases each). The germline V gene has CDR1 KGHDR and CDR2 SFDVKD. Trimming removed 5 bases from V and 6 bases from J, with 19 bases in between. The CDR3 is 16 amino acids. Written as DNA, the CDR3 is TGTGCCACCAGTGTGGGGGGACAAATCCTTTCCAATGAGCAGTTCTTC. Translation gives CATSVGGQILSNEQFF.

This clonotype was counted many times. The rearrangement links TRBV6-5 to TRBJ2-5; D remains unclear. The CDR3 loop spans 15 amino acids. CDR1 is MNHEY and CDR2 is SVGAGI in the germline V gene. The germline V and J ends were trimmed by 6 bases and 4 bases, with 18 bases remaining between them. For the CDR3, the DNA is TGTGCCAGCAGCCCCCTGACTGGGTCGGGAGAGACCCAGTACTTC. This translates into CASSPLTGSGETQYF.

This chain joins TRBV6-6 and TRBJ2-3; TRBD1 might be the D (5 bases). The germline V gene has CDR1 MNHNY and CDR2 SVGAGI (reference sequence). The CDR3 totals 13 residues. Trimming took 6 bases from V and 5 from J, leaving 12 bases between them. The DNA of the CDR3 is TGTGCCAGCAGAGATCTAGGGGTAGATACGCAGTATTTT. Its protein is CASRDLGVDTQYF.

The rearrangement uses TRBV6-2 or TRBV6-3 and TRBJ1-4; D gene uncertain. There are 13 residues in the CDR3. Germline V lookup: CDR1 MNHEY, CDR2 SVGEGT. V gave up 6 bases and J gave up 8 bases, with 13 bases separating them. The DNA of the CDR3 is TGTGCCAGCAGCACCCAGGCGGTCGAAAAACTGTTTTTT. The encoded protein is CASSTQAVEKLFF.

The chain employs TRBV7-2 and TRBJ2-5; TRBD2 matches at 7 bases. Germline values: CDR1 SGHTA, CDR2 FQGNSA. Trimming took 6 bases from V and 0 from J; bases not matched to a gene: 4. The CDR3 covers 14 residues. The CDR3, as DNA: TGTGCCAGCAGTCCGGGGGGATACCAAGAGACCCAGTACTTC. This encodes CASSPGGYQETQYF.

This chain links TRBV20-1 with TRBJ2-7; 7 bases fit TRBD1. After removal of 2 bases from V and 0 bases from J, the junction contained 7 bases not matched to a gene. From germline, CDR1 is DFQATT and CDR2 SNEGSKA (reference sequence). The CDR3 totals 15 residues. The CDR3 DNA reads TGCAGTGCTAGACCGGCGACAGGGCCCTCCTACGAGCAGTACTTC. Residues: CSARPATGPSYEQYF.

At least ten counts were recorded for this clonotype. V and J are TRBV6-2 or TRBV6-3 and TRBJ2-7; D ambiguous. Germline V lookup: CDR1 MNHEY, CDR2 SVGEGT. The CDR3 is 13 residues long. V lost 3 bases to trimming and J lost 3 bases, with 9 bases between them. CDR3 in amino acids: CASSYSTHYEQYF. The CDR3 DNA sequence: TGTGCCAGCAGTTATTCGACTCACTACGAGCAGTACTTC.

This clonotype was seen ten or more times. The chain carries TRBV7-6 and TRBJ2-1; D unresolved. The germline V gene encodes CDR1 SGHVS and CDR2 FNYEAQ. The CDR3 totals 14 residues. Trimming removed 5 bases from V and 5 bases from J, with 13 bases in between. The CDR3 region has the DNA TGTGCCAGCAGCGGCGGACGGTTTAACAATGAGCAGTTCTTC. The encoded protein is CASSGGRFNNEQFF.

By share, this clonotype counts as large. The CDR3 protein is CASSWAGGSYNEQFF. For the CDR3, the DNA is TGTGCCAGCAGCTGGGCCGGGGGGTCCTACAATGAGCAGTTCTTC. The chain has TRBV7-2 and TRBJ2-1, with 7 bases fitting TRBD2. Germline V lookup: CDR1 SGHTA, CDR2 FQGNSA. CDR3 length equals 15 residues. The ends lost 4 bases at V and 1 base at J; junction bases unmatched: 4.

This clonotype occurred many times. This chain uses TRBV6-5 with TRBJ2-3, with TRBD2 matching over 10 bases. Germline lookup yields CDR1 MNHEY and CDR2 SVGAGI. Germline trimming cut 7 bases from V and 4 bases from J; bases unmatched to any gene: 8. The CDR3 consists of 15 residues. The CDR3 DNA sequence: TGTGCCAGCAACCAAGCGGGAGGGCCCCCAGATACGCAGTATTTT. Its protein product is CASNQAGGPPDTQYF.

Only a few counts were recorded for this clonotype. The chain combines TRBV4-1 with TRBJ1-1; a weak D match, TRBD1 (6 bases). This CDR3 comprises 15 residues. The ends were cut back, 4 bases at V and 1 base at J, with 13 bases in the middle. CDR1 is MGHRA, CDR2 YSYEKL, per germline. CDR3 residues: CASSPRQVGNTEAFF. CDR3 DNA: TGCGCCAGCAGCCCGAGACAGGTGGGGAACACTGAAGCTTTCTTT.

This sequence joins TRBV27 and TRBJ2-3, with D uncertain. Germline V gene sequence: CDR1 MNHEY, CDR2 SMNVEV (reference sequence). The CDR3 spans 15 residues. Trimming removed 3 bases from V and 0 bases from J, with 10 bases in between. Written as DNA, the CDR3 is TGTGCCAGCAGTTTGGCAAGACCTAGCACAGATACGCAGTATTTT. It codes for CASSLARPSTDTQYF.

The J gene is TRBJ2-5, the V gene TRBV9, with D perhaps given as TRBD1 or TRBD2 (5 bases each). CDR1 SGDLS and CDR2 YYNGEE come from the germline V gene. V was clipped by 0 bases and J by 4 bases, with 10 bases between them. The CDR3 covers 14 residues. The CDR3 DNA is TGTGCCAGCAGCGTAGGTTCTGGGGGAGAGACCCAGTACTTC. Its protein is CASSVGSGGETQYF.

The J gene is TRBJ2-7, the V gene TRBV6-1; the match to TRBD1 covers 8 bases. The V segment lost 6 bases and the J segment 5 bases; nucleotides outside the gene matches: 9. The CDR3 is 14 amino acids. Germline loops: CDR1 MNHNS, CDR2 SASEGT. DNA for the CDR3: TGTGCCAGCAGCACCTTGGACAGGGTTCACGAGCAGTACTTC. Its translation is CASSTLDRVHEQYF.

This clonotype was detected ten times or more. This chain connects TRBV7-2 to TRBJ1-6, with D possibly TRBD1 on 5 matching bases. The V end lost 1 base, the J end lost 13 bases, and 17 bases lay between the germline ends. This CDR3 has 15 amino acids. The germline V gene encodes CDR1 SGHTA and CDR2 FQGNSA. Written as DNA, the CDR3 is TGTGCCAGCAGCTTAGTGGTCTGGGACGGATCCCCCCTCCACTTT. Translating it yields CASSLVVWDGSPLHF.

This clonotype was seen a few times. The chain joins TRBV19 to TRBJ1-1; D is ambiguous. The CDR3 covers 14 residues. Germline V gene data show CDR1 as LNHDA and CDR2 as SQIVND (reference sequence). The V end was cut by 3 bases, the J end by 5 bases, with 13 bases between. In DNA, the CDR3 is TGTGCCAGTAGTATGGACCAACTGGGGACTGAAGCTTTCTTT. This codes for CASSMDQLGTEAFF.

V usage is TRBV11-2 and J usage is TRBJ2-1, with D perhaps given as TRBD1 or TRBD2 (5 bases each). Between the trimmed V and J ends, which lost 3 bases and 2 bases, there was a span of 5 bases. The CDR3 is 13 residues long. Germline CDR1 and CDR2: SGHAT and FQNNGV. CDR3 amino acids: CASSLGPYNEQFF. The CDR3 region has the DNA TGTGCCAGCAGCTTGGGACCCTACAATGAGCAGTTCTTC.